The 27 T cell receptor beta chains in this list originate from one sample, sequenced in a study of regulatory T cells in long-lasting Graves disease. The sample's time point: persistent/refractory GD, antithyroid drugs over 5 years with positive TRAb. PBMC-derived RNA was used for the TCR library. CDR3 regions were amplified by Arm-PCR using iRepertoire HTBI primers to build TCR beta libraries. TCRdb redid the calling of the multiplex PCR reads with MiXCR, one entry per CDR3 protein. This repertoire shows approximately 690,000 distinct CDR3 sequences, about 32% found once; its top ten account for 35% to 55%. Sequencing used peripheral blood mononuclear cells (PBMCs), obtained when the disease was refractory, from a patient treated with antithyroid drugs. The receptors originated from a female donor with Graves disease.

The CDR3: CASSYSRSQLYGYTF. CDR3 nucleotides: TGTGCCAGCAGTTACTCGAGGAGTCAGTTATATGGCTACACCTTC. This chain links TRBV6-5 with TRBJ1-2, with D unclear. Trimming took 0 bases from V and 5 from J, leaving 13 bases between them. Germline V lookup: CDR1 MNHEY, CDR2 SVGAGI. The CDR3 contains 15 residues.

A few counts support this clonotype. The chain recombines TRBV19 with TRBJ1-6; possibly TRBD1 for D (5 bases). The ends were cut back, 7 bases at V and 8 bases at J, with 21 bases in the middle. The germline gives CDR1 LNHDA, CDR2 SQIVND (reference sequence). CDR3 length equals 16 residues. CDR3 sequence reads: CASTPGQGGGYSPLHF. CDR3 bases: TGTGCCAGTACCCCCGGTCAGGGTGGGGGATATTCACCCCTCCACTTT.

The count of this clonotype is one. A much larger clone differs by one base, so this may be a read error. This chain uses TRBV12-5 with TRBJ2-7; tentative D call: TRBD2 (6 bases). CDR3 length: 17 amino acids. CDR1 LGHNT and CDR2 FRNRAP come from the germline V gene. V was trimmed by 0 bases and J by 1 base, leaving 16 bases between them. The CDR3: CASGLVMEAGRSYEQYF. The DNA of the CDR3 is TGTGCTAGTGGTTTGGTAATGGAGGCGGGAAGGTCCTACGAGCAGTACTTC.

This sequence joins TRBV18 and TRBJ1-2; no definite D call. CDR1 KGHSH and CDR2 LQKENI come from the germline V gene. V was shortened by 3 bases and J by 6 bases, with 14 bases between the two germline ends. The length of the CDR3 is 14 residues. As DNA, the CDR3 is TGTGCCAGCTCACCCGGGGTAGATTACGATGGCTACACCTTC. This sequence encodes CASSPGVDYDGYTF.

The V call is TRBV3-1, the J call TRBJ1-1; D call uncertain. Germline V gene data show CDR1 as LGHDT and CDR2 as YNNKEL (reference sequence). The CDR3 length is 14 residues. V lost 2 bases to trimming and J lost 7 bases, with 14 bases between them. The CDR3 sequence: CASSQIVARGEAFF. The CDR3 coding sequence is TGTGCCAGCAGCCAAATTGTTGCCCGGGGTGAAGCTTTCTTT.

The chain joins TRBV29-1 to TRBJ1-1; D is ambiguous. V was cut by 0 bases and J by 0 bases, with 5 bases left in between. The CDR3 is 13 residues long. Germline V gene data show CDR1 as SQVTM and CDR2 as ANQGSEA. CDR3 sequence reads: CSVEEGLNTEAFF. For the CDR3, the DNA is TGCAGCGTTGAAGAAGGCTTGAACACTGAAGCTTTCTTT. The variable domain in full, with the rest retrieved from reference TRBV29-1 and TRBJ1-1, is SAVISQKPSRDICQRGTSLTIQCQVDSQVTMMFWYRQQPGQSLTLIATANQGSEATYESGFVIDKFPISRPNLTFSTLTVSNMSPEDSSIYLCSVEEGLNTEAFFGQGTRLTVV.

This chain's CDR3 is CASSPGRTGSHEQYF. In DNA form, the CDR3 reads TGTGCCAGCTCACCCGGCCGGACAGGGTCCCACGAGCAGTACTTC. The chain joins TRBV18 to TRBJ2-7; 8 bases map to TRBD1. The CDR3 consists of 15 residues. J was trimmed by 5 bases and V by 3 bases; bases with no gene match: 9. CDR1 is KGHSH, CDR2 LQKENI, per germline.

The genes are TRBV7-3 and TRBJ1-3; D unresolved. Trimming removed 6 bases from V and 4 bases from J, with 10 bases in between. The CDR3 loop spans 13 amino acids. CDR1 and CDR2 (germline): SGHTA, FQGTGA. The CDR3 sequence is CASRSGEGNTIYF. The CDR3 DNA reads TGTGCCAGCAGATCCGGCGAGGGAAACACCATATATTTT.

The chain carries TRBV18 and TRBJ1-1; a weak D match, TRBD1 (5 bases). CDR1 is KGHSH, CDR2 LQKENI, per germline. CDR3 length: 15 amino acids. Between the trimmed V and J ends, which lost 0 bases and 4 bases, there was a span of 12 bases. The CDR3 protein is CASSPPSGSRTEAFF. The CDR3 region has the DNA TGTGCCAGCTCACCACCTTCAGGGAGTCGCACTGAAGCTTTCTTT.

V gene TRBV27 combines with J gene TRBJ1-2; 11 nucleotides agree with TRBD1. This CDR3 spans 18 amino acids. Germline assignment: CDR1 MNHEY and CDR2 SMNVEV (reference sequence). J gave up 3 bases and V 3 bases, and 12 bases lay outside the gene matches. In DNA, the CDR3 is TGTGCCAGCAGTTTGTGGGGACAGGGGGAAGCCGGGGACTATGGCTACACCTTC. This encodes CASSLWGQGEAGDYGYTF.

V usage is TRBV9 and J usage is TRBJ1-4, with D unclear. The V gene lost 0 bases and the J gene lost 7 bases, with 7 bases spanning the gap. The V gene's germline CDR1 is SGDLS and CDR2 YYNGEE. The CDR3 is 13 residues long. The CDR3 DNA sequence: TGTGCCAGCAGCGTAGGCCTCGGTGAAAAACTGTTTTTT. Encoded protein: CASSVGLGEKLFF. The complete variable domain, with remaining parts taken from reference TRBV9 and TRBJ1-4, reads DSGVTQTPKHLITATGQRVTLRCSPRSGDLSVYWYQQSLDQGLQFLIQYYNGEERAKGNILERFSAQQFPDLHSELNLSSLELGDSALYFCASSVGLGEKLFFGSGTQLSVL.

Many counts were recorded for this clonotype. The genes are TRBV2 and TRBJ1-1; 9 bases agree with TRBD1. In germline, CDR1 is SNHLY, CDR2 FYNNEI. This CDR3 comprises 13 residues. V dropped 7 bases and J dropped 8; count of bases not matched to a gene: 8. CDR3 DNA sequence: TGTGCCAGCACGACCGGGACAGGGACCGAAGCTTTCTTT. This sequence encodes CASTTGTGTEAFF.

This clonotype has more than one count but fewer than ten. This chain joins TRBV12-3 or TRBV12-4 and TRBJ1-3, with 7 bases aligning to TRBD1. This CDR3 is built from 17 residues. The V segment lost 0 bases and the J segment 0 bases; nucleotides outside the gene matches: 5. The DNA for the CDR3 is TGTGCCAGCAGTTTAGCGGGGACAGTCATCTCTGGAAACACCATATATTTT. Protein product: CASSLAGTVISGNTIYF.

This clonotype appeared a few times. The CDR3 region has the DNA TGTGCCAGCAATGCCGGGACAGGGACTTACTACGAGCAGTACTTC. Translated, it gives CASNAGTGTYYEQYF. The chain recombines TRBV10-3 with TRBJ2-7; 9 nucleotides match TRBD1. Germline V gene sequence: CDR1 ENHRY, CDR2 SYGVKD. V lost 10 bases, J lost 3 bases, and 13 bases stayed unmatched. The CDR3 has 15 residues.

About this clonotype: A read error may account for a junction end that differs from germline. V and J are TRBV28 and TRBJ1-1; no reliable D call. In germline, CDR1 is MDHEN, CDR2 SYDVKM. The CDR3 contains 14 residues. CDR3 in amino acids: CASSLVGLNTEALF. CDR3 sequence (DNA): TGTGCCAGCAGTTTGGTGGGCCTGAACACTGAAGCTCTCTTT. The complete variable domain, with remaining parts taken from reference TRBV28 and TRBJ1-1, reads DVKVTQSSRYLVKRTGEKVFLECVQDMDHENMFWYRQDPGLGLRLIYFSYDVKMKEKGDIPEGYSVSREKKERFSLILESASTNQTSMYLCASSLVGLNTEALFGQGTRLTVV.

This chain uses TRBV20-1 with TRBJ2-7, with D perhaps matching TRBD2 (5 bases). V lost 1 base and J 7 bases, leaving 17 bases between the germline ends. The germline V gene encodes CDR1 DFQATT and CDR2 SNEGSKA (reference sequence). CDR3 size: 14 residues. The CDR3 nucleotides read TGCAGTGCTAGAGGGGTGGTTCGTGAGGGAGAGCAGTACTTC. Residues: CSARGVVREGEQYF.

The chain recombines TRBV12-3 or TRBV12-4 with TRBJ2-5; D not certain. Trimming stripped 5 bases from V and 2 bases from J, with 12 bases between. CDR3 size: 14 residues. CDR3 DNA: TGTGCCAGCAGTACGCGTACCACACAAGAGACCCAGTACTTC. It specifies CASSTRTTQETQYF.

V gene TRBV19 combines with J gene TRBJ1-1; D is uncertain. The CDR3 totals 17 residues. Germline V CDR1 and CDR2: LNHDA, SQIVND (reference sequence). V lost 6 bases, J lost 3 bases, and 23 bases lay in between. CDR3 loop: CASRSARTHKEHTEAFF. The CDR3 nucleotides read TGTGCCAGTAGGAGCGCCCGGACCCACAAAGAGCACACTGAAGCTTTCTTT.

The chain couples TRBV7-9 to TRBJ2-7; D remains unclear. From germline, CDR1 is SEHNR and CDR2 FQNEAQ (reference sequence). This CDR3 spans 13 amino acids. V was shortened by 8 bases and J by 0 bases, with 11 bases between the two germline ends. This chain's CDR3 is CASRRGNSYEQYF. DNA for the CDR3: TGTGCCAGCCGCCGCGGCAACTCCTACGAGCAGTACTTC.

This clonotype was detected a few times. The chain has TRBV7-2 and TRBJ2-7; D is possibly TRBD2 (6 bases). This CDR3 spans 13 amino acids. V shed 4 bases and J shed 2 bases, with 9 bases lying between them. The germline V gene encodes CDR1 SGHTA and CDR2 FQGNSA. In nucleotides, the CDR3 is TGTGCCAGCAGCTGGGGGGATCCCTACGAGCAGTACTTC. It codes for CASSWGDPYEQYF.

About this clonotype itself: At one of its ends the junction is not consistent with the germline gene, which may arise from a read error. V is TRBV7-9 and J is TRBJ1-3; 8 nucleotides align to TRBD1. CDR3 length equals 15 residues. Germline assignment: CDR1 SEHNR and CDR2 FQNEAQ (reference sequence). Here the CDR3 DNA reads TGTGCCAGCAGCGTAGCCCCACAGGGGGGAGGCACCATATATTTT. Translation: CASSVAPQGGGTIYF.

The chain combines TRBV12-3 or TRBV12-4 with TRBJ1-5; TRBD1 might be the D (6 bases). CDR3 length: 14 residues. Trimming cost V 6 bases and J 3 bases, with 12 bases left between them. DNA for the CDR3: TGTGCCAGCAGCCGAGTGGGGGCCAATCAGCCCCAGCATTTT. Translating gives CASSRVGANQPQHF.

This chain uses TRBV28 with TRBJ1-4; 8 bases are a match to TRBD1. The V gene's germline CDR1 is MDHEN and CDR2 SYDVKM. The CDR3 spans 15 residues. V was pared by 4 bases and J by 5 bases, with 6 bases of the junction left unmatched. CDR3 protein: CASSSRQGINEKLFF. CDR3 bases: TGTGCCAGCAGTTCTCGACAGGGGATCAATGAAAAACTGTTTTTT.

This chain joins TRBV7-2 and TRBJ1-1, with 10 nucleotides matching TRBD1. CDR1 is SGHTA, CDR2 FQGNSA, per germline. Unmatched junction bases numbered 10, after V lost 5 bases and J lost 4 bases. This CDR3 is built from 16 residues. The CDR3 DNA sequence: TGTGCCAGCAGCCGGCGGGACAGGGGACCGTCCACTGAAGCTTTCTTT. The encoded protein is CASSRRDRGPSTEAFF. Full variable domain (remainder filled in from reference TRBV7-2 and TRBJ1-1): GAGVSQSPSNKVTEKGKDVELRCDPISGHTALYWYRQSLGQGLEFLIYFQGNSAPDKSGLPSDRFSAERTGGSVSTLTIQRTQQEDSAVYLCASSRRDRGPSTEAFFGQGTRLTVV.

The rearrangement links TRBV20-1 to TRBJ2-2; tentative D call: TRBD1 (5 bases). With 2 bases removed from V and 1 base from J, the gap between germline ends came to 8 bases. Germline V gene data show CDR1 as DFQATT and CDR2 as SNEGSKA (reference sequence). The CDR3 is 14 amino acids. CDR3 in DNA: TGCAGTGCTAGACAAGGACAGAACACCGGGGAGCTGTTTTTT. Protein sequence: CSARQGQNTGELFF.

The V call is TRBV5-4, the J call TRBJ2-2, with D unclear. Germline CDR1 and CDR2: SGHNT and YYREEE (reference sequence). V lost 7 bases, J lost 8 bases, and 15 bases lay in between. CDR3 length equals 13 residues. CDR3 sequence reads: CASHKWSEGELFF. DNA of the CDR3: TGTGCCAGCCATAAGTGGAGTGAGGGGGAGCTGTTTTTT.

This clonotype was counted many times. The gene calls are TRBV20-1 and TRBJ2-7; TRBD1 matches 9 bases. Germline V gives CDR1 DFQATT, CDR2 SNEGSKA (reference sequence). The J segment lost 7 bases and the V segment lost 6 bases, leaving 10 bases of the junction unmatched. This CDR3 region has 13 residues. The chain's CDR3 is CSALGQGSREQYF. The CDR3 bases are TGCAGTGCCTTGGGACAGGGCTCGCGAGAGCAGTACTTC.